These T cell receptor beta chains were read from a single sample in a study of shared clonotypes between healthy human individuals. Produced via immunoSEQ multiplex PCR; TCRdb's table is partial and in-frame only. The sample shows 2,100,000 or so clones, 95% of them seen only once. Sequences were obtained from naive CD4+ T cells sorted from blood. The receptors shown here come from a young man in good health. The CDR3 runs from the conserved cysteine through the conserved F or W. D genes are given only for firm matches. Only part of the rows carry a size: once, few, many, or a class if the clone is expanded.

>TRBV7-9|NA|TRBD2
CASSTYTSGSWNEQYF
>TRBV6-6|NA|TRBD2
CASIVAGERELFF
>TRBV2|NA|TRBD1
CASRRGGQGPYEQYF
>TRBV10-1|NA|NA
CMRGGAVYEQYF
>TRBV5-1|NA|TRBD2
CASSPAGGGGGGGDTQYF
>TRBV2|NA|NA
CASSSGTPVNEQYF
>TRBV6-1|NA|NA
CASSEGRAGANVLTF
>TRBV7-9|once|NA
CASSFYDEQFF
>TRBV9|NA|TRBD2
CASSATGTTNYNEQFF
>TRBV19|NA|NA
CASSGGTQSRSGYTF
>TRBV28|NA|NA
CASSTSGASYEQYF
>TRBV5-4|few|NA
CASRASNRDEAFF
>TRBV30|once|TRBD1
CAWSGQGNSPLHF
>TRBV21-1|NA|NA
CASSKETERQGYEQYF
>TRBV5-6|NA|TRBD2
CASSLALAGVNEQFF
>TRBV12-5|NA|NA
CASGLRVGKGSTGSSGNTIYF
>TRBV30|NA|NA
CAWVEGLHNEQFF
>TRBV5-1|NA|NA
CASSLDSRKDEQYF
>TRBV5-1|NA|NA
CASSEDNNYEQYF
>TRBV28|NA|NA
CASSLRTGIMNTEAFF
>TRBV2|NA|TRBD1
CAGGQLNSPLHF
>TRBV18|NA|NA
CASSTTGQNTEAFF
>TRBV7-2|NA|NA
CASSLGWSSTDTQYF
>TRBV5-4|NA|NA
CASSLVTGRGTDTQYF
>TRBV6-5|NA|NA
CASSYGGGSPLHF
>TRBV30|NA|NA
CAWSEQRRGYTF
>TRBV18|NA|NA
CASSPSFAGQETQYF
>TRBV4-3|NA|NA
CASSHPNWAEKLFF
>TRBV9|NA|TRBD2
CASSAPAMGGTGELFF
>TRBV27|NA|NA
CASSLVGSPLHF
>TRBV18|NA|NA
CASSPELGDNYGYTF
>TRBV28|NA|NA
CASTPLRALANYGYTF
>TRBV11-2|NA|NA
CASSLGQINTGELFF
>TRBV7-9|NA|NA
CASSPNTENTEAFF
>TRBV6-5|NA|NA
CASRGSSGGYTF
>TRBV27|NA|TRBD1
CASSFSGTGDRYNSPLHF
>TRBV2|NA|NA
CASTNQAPGSHNQPQHF
>TRBV7-9|NA|TRBD2
CASNSAGGHYEQFF
>TRBV7-2|NA|TRBD1
CASSLTGVDTEAFF
>TRBV19|NA|NA
CASSISGLTDTQYF
>TRBV10-1|once|TRBD1
CASSGTGTGQFF
>TRBV5-6|NA|NA
CASSLDHGSSYNEQFF
>TRBV11-3|NA|TRBD1
CASSLKRIRQGINGYTF
>TRBV5-4|NA|TRBD1
CASSRRTGASYEQYF
>TRBV27|NA|TRBD2
CASSLGLASTYEQYF
>TRBV6-5|NA|NA
CASSFAGWGYEQYF
>TRBV10-3|NA|TRBD1
CAISESILGQSSNSPLHF